Given below is one T cell receptor beta chain in context. V was pared by 7 bases and J by 3 bases, with 4 bases of the junction left unmatched. The CDR3 runs 13 residues. Germline V gene lookup returns CDR1 SQVTM and CDR2 ANQGSEA. The data were obtained in a study of blood T cell repertoires in COVID-19. Looking at the study overall: Samples taken during acute and convalescent COVID-19 were collected in the United States, Italy and Spain. Sample material is recorded as cDNA or gDNA derived from T cells, B-cell-depleted T cells, or PBMCs.

In the source study's methods: Estimates of nucleated cell counts were drawn from the amplification of reference gene primers. Sequenced by immunoSEQ multiplex PCR; TCRdb stores in-frame clones only, minus some. V, J and clone size are taken as reported in that table, and D and trimming were inferred from the DNA itself. The sample yields 330,000 or so clones, around nine tenths seen once. Patients at the Seattle site were enrolled during active infection and followed longitudinally. The J gene is TRBJ1-2, the V gene TRBV29-1; 11 bases line up with TRBD1. Input material: peripheral blood. The clonotype was recovered from an older woman with COVID-19, enrolled during active disease. This CDR3 is CSAEGQGDYGYTF. CDR3 in DNA: TGCAGCGCCGAGGGACAGGGGGACTATGGCTACACCTTC.